The 8 T cell receptor beta chains listed next were all sequenced from one sample in a study of blood T cell repertoires in COVID-19. The data were produced by immunoSEQ multiplex PCR, yet TCRdb's version contains in-frame clones alone and is incomplete. This table has 110,000 to 150,000 clones, 82% appearing once. The source material was peripheral blood. These TCRs come from a woman older than 75 with acute or convalescent COVID-19.

The genes are TRBV7-2 and TRBJ1-2; perhaps TRBD1 as D (5 bases). CDR1 and CDR2 from the germline V gene are SGHTA and FQGNSA. This CDR3 region has 16 residues. The V end was cut by 1 base, the J end by 4 bases, with 16 bases between. In DNA form, the CDR3 reads TGTGCCAGCAGCTTAGTTCAGGGTATACTACGCTATGGCTACACCTTC. It is translated as CASSLVQGILRYGYTF.

The V and J genes are TRBV27 and TRBJ1-4; 7 positions match TRBD1. CDR3 length equals 14 residues. Germline CDR1 and CDR2: MNHEY and SMNVEV (reference sequence). After removal of 6 bases from V and 5 bases from J, the junction contained 6 bases not matched to a gene. The CDR3 loop reads CASRDGQDNEKLFF. The CDR3 nucleotides are TGTGCCAGCAGGGACGGACAGGACAATGAAAAACTGTTTTTT.

The V gene is TRBV5-1, the J gene TRBJ1-4; no clear D gene. This CDR3 contains 15 residues. Germline V gene lookup returns CDR1 SGHRS and CDR2 YFSETQ. V lost 3 bases and J lost 2, with 11 bases in between. CDR3 residues: CASSSVGLTNEKLFF. CDR3 in DNA: TGCGCCAGCAGCTCCGTTGGGCTCACTAATGAAAAACTGTTTTTT. Variable domain in full (rest from reference TRBV5-1 and TRBJ1-4): KAGVTQTPRYLIKTRGQQVTLSCSPISGHRSVSWYQQTPGQGLQFLFEYFSETQRNKGNFPGRFSGRQFSNSRSEMNVSTLELGDSALYLCASSSVGLTNEKLFFGSGTQLSVL.

This clone was observed a few times. V usage is TRBV7-9 and J usage is TRBJ1-4, with 7 bases lining up with TRBD1. Per germline, CDR1 SEHNR and CDR2 FQNEAQ (reference sequence). V gave up 6 bases and J gave up 7 bases; unmatched junction bases: 11. There are 15 residues in the CDR3. The CDR3, as DNA: TGTGCCAGCAGACACCTAAGGGGGCCGGCTGAAAAACTGTTTTTT. Residues: CASRHLRGPAEKLFF. The full variable domain, completed using reference TRBV7-9 and TRBJ1-4, is DTGVSQNPRHKITKRGQNVTFRCDPISEHNRLYWYRQTLGQGPEFLTYFQNEAQLEKSRLLSDRFSAERPKGSFSTLEIQRTEQGDSAMYLCASRHLRGPAEKLFFGSGTQLSVL.

Only one count was recorded for this clone. The chain carries TRBV5-1 and TRBJ1-3, with 9 bases fitting TRBD1. With V trimmed by 2 bases and J by 3 bases, 3 bases remained unmatched. Looked up from germline, CDR1 is SGHRS and CDR2 is YFSETQ. The CDR3 length is 15 residues. The CDR3 loop is CASSLQGAIGNTIYF. CDR3 coding DNA: TGCGCCAGCAGCTTACAGGGGGCAATTGGAAACACCATATATTTT.

This clone has just one count. CDR3 bases: TGTGCCAGCAGCCCGGCCGGAGGCCACCTCCCAGATACGCAGTATTTT. Protein product: CASSPAGGHLPDTQYF. The rearrangement joins TRBV5-4 to TRBJ2-3; tentative D call: TRBD2 (5 bases). In germline, CDR1 is SGHNT, CDR2 YYREEE (reference sequence). V lost 4 bases and J lost 4, with 19 bases in between. The CDR3 length is 16 residues.

The chain uses TRBV27 and TRBJ2-2; 7 positions agree with TRBD2. Trimming took 3 bases from V and 4 from J; bases not matched to a gene: 8. The CDR3 is made up of 16 amino acids. Germline-derived CDR1 and CDR2 are MNHEY and SMNVEV (reference sequence). The CDR3: CASSLLGLVPTGELFF. The CDR3 nucleotides are TGTGCCAGCAGTTTGCTTGGACTAGTTCCCACCGGGGAGCTGTTTTTT.

This clone appeared a single time. V usage is TRBV9 and J usage is TRBJ2-7, with TRBD2 identical over 12 bases. CDR3 size: 16 residues. Germline lookup yields CDR1 SGDLS and CDR2 YYNGEE. V shed 4 bases and J 5 bases; nucleotides not matched to a gene: 10. CDR3 sequence reads: CASSRLAGGPFDEQYF. The CDR3 coding sequence is TGTGCCAGCAGCCGTCTAGCGGGGGGGCCATTTGACGAGCAGTACTTC.